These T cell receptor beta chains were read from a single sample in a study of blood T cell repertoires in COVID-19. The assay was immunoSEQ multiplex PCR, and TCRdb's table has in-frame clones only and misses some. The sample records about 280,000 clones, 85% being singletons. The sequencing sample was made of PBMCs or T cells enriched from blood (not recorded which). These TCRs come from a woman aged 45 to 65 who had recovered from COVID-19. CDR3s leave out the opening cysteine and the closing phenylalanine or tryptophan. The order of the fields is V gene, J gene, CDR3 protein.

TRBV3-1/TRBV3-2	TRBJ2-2	ASSQGYSGSGTGELF
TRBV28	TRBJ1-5	ASSPSSPGKPQH
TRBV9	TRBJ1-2	ASSVTSGAQDYGYT
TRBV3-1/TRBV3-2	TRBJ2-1	ASSPSTTAGRNEQF
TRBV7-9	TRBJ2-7	ASSLVDWPSEQY
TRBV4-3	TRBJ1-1	ASSQPTLGGGNTEAF
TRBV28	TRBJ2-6	ASSLWSPGDSGANVLT
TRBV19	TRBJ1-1	ASRWGVTEAF
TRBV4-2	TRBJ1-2	ASSQAHGQPNYGYT
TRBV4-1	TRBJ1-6	ASSQALSSPLH
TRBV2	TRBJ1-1	ASSEWGRRNTEAF
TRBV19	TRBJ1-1	ASSPRDRRDTEAF
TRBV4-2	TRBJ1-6	ASSQDGGNSPLH
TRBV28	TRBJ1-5	ASSFGGADQPQH
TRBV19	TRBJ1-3	ASKQRQGTPGNTIY
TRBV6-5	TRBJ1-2	ASSSDWRGYT
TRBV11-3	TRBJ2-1	ASSKQGSYNEQF
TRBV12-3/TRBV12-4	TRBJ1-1	ASTHLVATEAF
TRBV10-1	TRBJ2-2	ASSESGQGSYTGELF
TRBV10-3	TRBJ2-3	AIRSPYLAGGTDTQY
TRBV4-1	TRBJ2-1	ASSLPGLAGGGTYNEQF
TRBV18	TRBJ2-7	ASSPTPGQGTYEQY
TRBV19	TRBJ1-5	ASSVQGENQPQH
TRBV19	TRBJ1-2	ASSSDRVSYGYT
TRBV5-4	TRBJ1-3	ASSKTVSSGNTIY
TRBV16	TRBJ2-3	ASSQGQQTDTQY